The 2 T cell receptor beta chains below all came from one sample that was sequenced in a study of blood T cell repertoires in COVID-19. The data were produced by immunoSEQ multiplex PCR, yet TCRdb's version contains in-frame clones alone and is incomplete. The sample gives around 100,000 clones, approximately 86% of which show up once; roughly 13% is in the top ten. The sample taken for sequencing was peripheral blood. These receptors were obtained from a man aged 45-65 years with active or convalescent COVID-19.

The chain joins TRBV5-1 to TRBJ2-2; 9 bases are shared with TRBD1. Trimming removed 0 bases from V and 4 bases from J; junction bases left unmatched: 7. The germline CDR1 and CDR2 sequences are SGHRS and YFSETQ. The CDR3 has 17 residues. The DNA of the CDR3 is TGCGCCAGCAGCTTGGTTACAGGGGGCTTGGCCACCGGGGAGCTGTTTTTT. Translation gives CASSLVTGGLATGELFF.

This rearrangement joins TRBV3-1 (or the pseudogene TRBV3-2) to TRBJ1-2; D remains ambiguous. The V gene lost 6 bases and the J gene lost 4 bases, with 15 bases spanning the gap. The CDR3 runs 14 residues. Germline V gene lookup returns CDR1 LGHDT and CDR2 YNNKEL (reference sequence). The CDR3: CASRKEGPSYGYTF. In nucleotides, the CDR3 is TGTGCCAGCAGGAAAGAGGGTCCCAGCTATGGCTACACCTTC.